Sequencing of this T cell receptor beta chain was carried out in a study of identical twins. Germline values: CDR1 SGHTA, CDR2 FQGNSA. The CDR3 is 15 residues long. V shed 4 bases, J shed 3 bases, and the junction held 7 bases outside the gene matches. Carrying unique molecular identifiers, the cDNA also gained a universal primer site through template switching. TCRdb re-called the 5' RACE reads with MiXCR, one entry per CDR3 protein. The table shows about 210,000 distinct CDR3 sequences, with roughly a tenth occurring only once. This clonotype was observed at least ten times. The antigen is not known. Findings and limits, study-wide: Cord blood beta clonotypes that were abundant carried fewer insertions, and memory repertoires showed no such trend. Out-of-frame alpha sequences shared between twins exhibited an excess of low generation probability.

The clonotype was recovered from a woman younger than 35 in good health. The material sequenced was memory (CD45RO+) T cells sorted from blood. This rearrangement joins TRBV7-2 to TRBJ2-3, with 7 positions matching TRBD1. This CDR3 is CASSSTGILTDTQYF. In nucleotides, the CDR3 is TGTGCCAGCAGCTCGACAGGGATCTTGACAGATACGCAGTATTTT.